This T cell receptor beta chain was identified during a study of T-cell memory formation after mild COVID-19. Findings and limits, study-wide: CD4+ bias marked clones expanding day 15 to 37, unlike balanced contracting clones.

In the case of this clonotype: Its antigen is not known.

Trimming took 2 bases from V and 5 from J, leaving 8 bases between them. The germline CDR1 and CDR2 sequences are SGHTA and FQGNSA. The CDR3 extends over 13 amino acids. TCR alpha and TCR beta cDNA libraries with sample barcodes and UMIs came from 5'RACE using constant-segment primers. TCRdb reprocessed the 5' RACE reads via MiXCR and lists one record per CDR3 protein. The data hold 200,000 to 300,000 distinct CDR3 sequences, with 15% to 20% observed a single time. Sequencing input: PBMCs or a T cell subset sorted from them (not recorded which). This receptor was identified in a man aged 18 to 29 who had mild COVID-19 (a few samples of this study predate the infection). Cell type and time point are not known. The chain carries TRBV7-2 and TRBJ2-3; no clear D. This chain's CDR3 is CASSLIQRDTQYF. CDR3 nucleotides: TGTGCCAGCAGCTTAATACAGAGAGATACGCAGTATTTT.